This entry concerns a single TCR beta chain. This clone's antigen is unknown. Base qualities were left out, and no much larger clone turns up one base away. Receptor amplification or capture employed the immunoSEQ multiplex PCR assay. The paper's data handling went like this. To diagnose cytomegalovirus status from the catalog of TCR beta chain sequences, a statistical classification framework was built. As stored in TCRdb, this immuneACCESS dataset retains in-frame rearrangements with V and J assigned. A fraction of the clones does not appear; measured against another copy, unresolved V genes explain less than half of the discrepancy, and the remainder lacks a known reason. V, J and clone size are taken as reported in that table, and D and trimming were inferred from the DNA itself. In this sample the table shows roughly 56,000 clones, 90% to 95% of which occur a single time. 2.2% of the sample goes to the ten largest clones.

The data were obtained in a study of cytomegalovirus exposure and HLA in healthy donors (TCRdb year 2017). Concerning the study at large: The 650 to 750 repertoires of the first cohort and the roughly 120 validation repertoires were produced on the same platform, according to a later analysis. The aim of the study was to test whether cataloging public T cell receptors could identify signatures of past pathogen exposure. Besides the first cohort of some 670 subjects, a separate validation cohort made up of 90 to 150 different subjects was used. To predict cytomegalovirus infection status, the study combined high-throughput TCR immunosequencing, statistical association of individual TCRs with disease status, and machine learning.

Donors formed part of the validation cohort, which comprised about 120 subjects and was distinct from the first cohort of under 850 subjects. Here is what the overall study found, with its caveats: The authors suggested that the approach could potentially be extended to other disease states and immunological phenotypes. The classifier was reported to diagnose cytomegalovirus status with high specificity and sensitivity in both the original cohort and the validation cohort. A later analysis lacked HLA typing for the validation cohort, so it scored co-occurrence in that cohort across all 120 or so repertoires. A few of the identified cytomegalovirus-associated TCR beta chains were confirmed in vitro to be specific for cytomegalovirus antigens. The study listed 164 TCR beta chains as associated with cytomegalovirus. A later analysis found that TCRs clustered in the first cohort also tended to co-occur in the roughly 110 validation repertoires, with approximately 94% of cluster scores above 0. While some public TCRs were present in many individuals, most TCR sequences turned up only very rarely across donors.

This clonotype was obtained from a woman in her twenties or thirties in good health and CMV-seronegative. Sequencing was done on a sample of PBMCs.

The CDR3 loop reads CASRYMGQGNYEQYF. The DNA reads as follows: TGTGCCAGCAGATATATGGGACAGGGAAACTACGAGCAGTACTTC. The V and J genes are TRBV6-1 and TRBJ2-7, with 9 junctional bases fitting TRBD1. Sequences MNHNS (CDR1) and SASEGT (CDR2) are obtained from the germline V gene. The CDR3 has 15 amino acids, counting the end cysteine and phenylalanine. This entry keeps only the CDR3 DNA: 45 bases, framed from base 1. After removal of 6 bases from V and 3 bases from J, the junction retains 9 bases not matched to a gene.